What follows are 17 T cell receptor beta chains derived from one specimen sequenced in a study of blood T cells in healthy people across ages. Primers used in a second PCR of about 7 to 11 cycles were a sample-barcoded 5' primer and a J-beta primer mix. From the 5' RACE reads, TCRdb called clonotypes with MiXCR, one entry per CDR3 protein. The sample lists around 2 million distinct CDR3 sequences; roughly two fifths were seen once. Sequenced input: blood. These receptors all stem from a human donor in good health.

In its sample, this clonotype was seen many times. The J gene is TRBJ1-2, the V gene TRBV2, with 11 bases that match TRBD1. V was pared by 0 bases and J by 8 bases, with 2 bases of the junction left unmatched. The germline V gene encodes CDR1 SNHLY and CDR2 FYNNEI. CDR3 size: 14 residues. This CDR3 is CASSEAGDRGGYTF. In DNA, the CDR3 is TGTGCCAGCAGTGAAGCGGGGGACAGGGGGGGCTACACCTTC.

About this clonotype: Its ends do not fully match the called genes, so a read error is possible. This chain links TRBV9 with TRBJ2-6, with D possibly being TRBD1 or TRBD2 (5 bases each). CDR3 size: 17 residues. Germline V gene sequence: CDR1 SGDLS, CDR2 YYNGEE. DNA of the CDR3: TGTGCCAGCACCAGGGATGCAGCCTCGTTCGGGGCCAACGTCCCGACTTTC. As protein: CASTRDAASFGANVPTF.

V and J are TRBV5-1 and TRBJ2-3; D unresolved. Germline V gene sequence: CDR1 SGHRS, CDR2 YFSETQ. The CDR3 has 16 residues. Trimming took off 0 bases at V and 3 bases at J, with 14 bases between the two ends. The CDR3 DNA follows: TGCGCCAGCAGCTTGGCCAGGAGATTGGGAACAGATACGCAGTATTTT. This encodes CASSLARRLGTDTQYF.

This clonotype showed up just a few times. The chain has TRBV6-2 or TRBV6-3 and TRBJ1-5; unclear D gene. Trimming took off 0 bases at V and 0 bases at J, with 18 bases between the two ends. The CDR3 has 19 amino acids. Germline V gene sequence: CDR1 MNHEY, CDR2 SVGEGT. As DNA, the CDR3 is TGTGCCAGCAGTTACTCTGTGCTGGCGGTCCGTTATAGCAATCAGCCCCAGCATTTT. Protein product: CASSYSVLAVRYSNQPQHF.

About this clonotype itself: It may be a read error: a sequence one base away is much more abundant. The V and J genes are TRBV7-2 and TRBJ2-2; TRBD2 agrees at 11 bases. CDR1 and CDR2 (germline): SGHTA, FQGNSA. With V trimmed by 1 base and J by 7 bases, 2 bases remained unmatched. There are 15 residues in the CDR3. CDR3 sequence: CASSLGLAGSGELFF. The CDR3 DNA reads as TGTGCCAGCAGCTTAGGACTAGCGGGGAGCGGGGAGCTGTTTTTT.

This clonotype was observed a handful of times. The chain uses TRBV6-2 or TRBV6-3 and TRBJ2-7, with unresolved D. In germline, CDR1 is MNHEY, CDR2 SVGEGT. Trimming took 7 bases from V and 7 from J, leaving 20 bases between them. The CDR3 has 14 residues. CDR3 amino acids: CASTHRWEFGEQYF. CDR3 DNA sequence: TGTGCCAGCACCCACAGATGGGAATTTGGGGAGCAGTACTTC.

This clonotype was found a few times. This chain links TRBV7-9 with TRBJ1-2; a possible D gene is TRBD1 (5 bases). Germline V gene sequence: CDR1 SEHNR, CDR2 FQNEAQ (reference sequence). Trimming pared 7 bases from V and 8 bases from J, leaving 20 bases between. CDR3 length: 14 residues. DNA for the CDR3: TGTGCCAGCATCGGGACCGGCGGGGTTAACGGCTACACCTTC. Its protein product is CASIGTGGVNGYTF.

This chain uses TRBV20-1 with TRBJ2-5; 8 nucleotides agree with TRBD1. CDR1 DFQATT and CDR2 SNEGSKA come from the germline V gene (reference sequence). The trim removed 2 bases at V and 3 bases at J, leaving 8 bases unmatched. The CDR3 has 15 amino acids. CDR3 nucleotides: TGCAGTGCTAGAACCGAGACAGGGGTAGAAGAGACCCAGTACTTC. This codes for CSARTETGVEETQYF.

This clonotype was observed a few times. The chain joins TRBV18 to TRBJ1-1, with D uncertain. From germline, CDR1 is KGHSH and CDR2 LQKENI. The CDR3 extends over 15 amino acids. Trimming pared 4 bases from V and 3 bases from J, leaving 15 bases between. DNA for the CDR3: TGTGCCAGCTCACAACTGGCCACCTCTTACACTGAAGCTTTCTTT. The encoded protein is CASSQLATSYTEAFF. Variable domain in full (rest from reference TRBV18 and TRBJ1-1): NAGVMQNPRHLVRRRGQEARLRCSPMKGHSHVYWYRQLPEEGLKFMVYLQKENIIDESGMPKERFSAEFPKEGPSILRIQQVVRGDSAAYFCASSQLATSYTEAFFGQGTRLTVV.

This chain joins TRBV7-2 and TRBJ2-4; D may be TRBD2 (7 bases). This CDR3 comprises 13 residues. Germline-derived CDR1 and CDR2 are SGHTA and FQGNSA. V gave up 3 bases and J gave up 7 bases, with 10 bases separating them. Here the CDR3 DNA reads TGTGCCAGCAGCTTCGAGGGGGGGAACATTCAGTACTTC. Translation gives CASSFEGGNIQYF.

The chain combines TRBV7-2 with TRBJ2-6; D unresolved. Germline values: CDR1 SGHTA, CDR2 FQGNSA. The CDR3 has 12 residues. The V end lost 5 bases, the J end lost 4 bases, and 3 bases lay between the germline ends. In nucleotides, the CDR3 is TGTGCCAGCAGCACGGGGGCCAACGTCCTGACTTTC. As protein: CASSTGANVLTF.

This clonotype was observed a few times. The chain joins TRBV5-1 to TRBJ1-2; 8 nucleotides line up with TRBD1. Germline V lookup: CDR1 SGHRS, CDR2 YFSETQ. This CDR3 region has 14 residues. The trim removed 5 bases at V and 3 bases at J, leaving 6 bases unmatched. The CDR3 region is CASRTTGDYYGYTF. In nucleotides, the CDR3 is TGCGCCAGCAGGACGACAGGGGATTACTATGGCTACACCTTC. The variable domain in full, completed from reference TRBV5-1 and TRBJ1-2, reads KAGVTQTPRYLIKTRGQQVTLSCSPISGHRSVSWYQQTPGQGLQFLFEYFSETQRNKGNFPGRFSGRQFSNSRSEMNVSTLELGDSALYLCASRTTGDYYGYTFGSGTRLTVV.

This clonotype showed up just a few times. The chain uses TRBV12-3 or TRBV12-4 and TRBJ1-3; D remains ambiguous. The CDR3 runs to 14 residues. V lost 3 bases, J lost 8 bases, and 14 bases lay in between. The CDR3 region is CASSFSDRGYTIYF. The CDR3 bases are TGTGCCAGCAGTTTTTCTGATCGTGGGTACACCATATATTTT.

This chain connects TRBV9 to TRBJ1-1, with TRBD1 matching over 8 bases. The CDR3 is 14 amino acids. J gave up 10 bases and V 3 bases, and 11 bases lay outside the gene matches. Germline V gene data show CDR1 as SGDLS and CDR2 as YYNGEE. The CDR3 nucleotides read TGTGCCAGCAGCGCGACAGGGGTTCGGGGTGTAGCTTTCTTT. This codes for CASSATGVRGVAFF.

This sequence joins TRBV7-3 and TRBJ2-1, with D unclear. The CDR3 contains 15 residues. Germline V lookup: CDR1 SGHTA, CDR2 FQGTGA. The V end lost 3 bases, the J end lost 9 bases, and 18 bases lay between the germline ends. This CDR3 reads CASSFMGYGGGEQFF. As DNA, the CDR3 is TGTGCCAGCAGCTTTATGGGGTACGGTGGTGGTGAGCAGTTCTTC.

J is TRBJ2-7 and V is TRBV24-1, with TRBD1 as a possible D gene (5 bases). In germline, CDR1 is KGHDR, CDR2 SFDVKD. The CDR3 is 15 residues long. V was cut by 3 bases and J by 4 bases, with 15 bases left in between. Written as DNA, the CDR3 is TGTGCCACCAGTGATCCTCAGGGAAGTGGGTACGAGCAGTACTTC. This sequence encodes CATSDPQGSGYEQYF.

The gene calls are TRBV4-3 and TRBJ1-2, with D perhaps TRBD1 (5 bases). V was cut by 0 bases and J by 4 bases, with 15 bases left in between. This CDR3 is built from 16 residues. Germline CDR1 LGHNA, CDR2 YSLEER. The CDR3 DNA sequence: TGCGCCAGCAGCCAAGATAGGCGGGGCGCGATCTATGGCTACACCTTC. This gives the protein CASSQDRRGAIYGYTF.